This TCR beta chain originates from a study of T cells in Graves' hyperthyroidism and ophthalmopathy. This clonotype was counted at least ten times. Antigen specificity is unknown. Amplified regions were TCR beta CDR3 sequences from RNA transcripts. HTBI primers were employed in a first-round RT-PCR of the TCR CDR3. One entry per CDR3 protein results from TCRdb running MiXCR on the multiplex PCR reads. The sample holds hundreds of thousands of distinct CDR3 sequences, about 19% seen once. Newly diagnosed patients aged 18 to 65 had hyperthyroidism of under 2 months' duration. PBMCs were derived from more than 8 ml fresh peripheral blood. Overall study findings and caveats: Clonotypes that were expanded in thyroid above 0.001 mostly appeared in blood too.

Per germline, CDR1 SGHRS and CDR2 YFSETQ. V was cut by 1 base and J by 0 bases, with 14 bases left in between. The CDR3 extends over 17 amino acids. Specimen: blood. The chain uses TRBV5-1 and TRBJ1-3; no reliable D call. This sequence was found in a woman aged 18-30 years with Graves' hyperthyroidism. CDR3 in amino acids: CASSLLGRQDSGNTIYF. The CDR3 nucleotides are TGCGCCAGCAGCTTGTTAGGACGTCAAGACTCTGGAAACACCATATATTTT.